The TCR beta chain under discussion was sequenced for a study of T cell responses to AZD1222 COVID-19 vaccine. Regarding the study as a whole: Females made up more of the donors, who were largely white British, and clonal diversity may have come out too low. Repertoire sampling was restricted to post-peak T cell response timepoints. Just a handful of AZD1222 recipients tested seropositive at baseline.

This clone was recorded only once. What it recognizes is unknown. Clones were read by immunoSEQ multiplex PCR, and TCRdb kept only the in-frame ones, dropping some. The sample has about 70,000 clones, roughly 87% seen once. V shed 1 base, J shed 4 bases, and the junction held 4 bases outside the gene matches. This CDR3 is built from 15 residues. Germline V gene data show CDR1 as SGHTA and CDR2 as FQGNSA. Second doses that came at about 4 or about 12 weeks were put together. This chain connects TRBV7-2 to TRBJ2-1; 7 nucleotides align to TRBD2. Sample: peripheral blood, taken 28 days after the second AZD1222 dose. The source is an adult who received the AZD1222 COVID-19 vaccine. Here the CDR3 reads CASSLVWEGYNEQFF. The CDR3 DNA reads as TGTGCCAGCAGCTTAGTATGGGAGGGGTACAATGAGCAGTTCTTC.